A selection of T cell receptor beta chains follows, all from one sample in a study of regulatory T cells in long-lasting Graves disease. In TCRdb, the multiplex PCR reads were re-called with MiXCR into one record per CDR3 protein. The sample yields hundreds of thousands of distinct CDR3 sequences, 20% seen once. This specimen consisted of peripheral blood mononuclear cells (PBMCs), obtained when the disease was refractory, from a patient treated with antithyroid drugs. The receptors originated from a female donor with Graves disease. The CDR3 runs from the conserved cysteine through the conserved F or W. D genes are given only for firm matches.

TRBJ2-7 TRBV7-8 NA CASSSHRVQQYEQYF
TRBJ1-1 TRBV3-1 TRBD1 CASSQPLTGFGTEAFF
TRBJ1-6 TRBV14 NA CASSQDDHRAYNSPLHF
TRBJ1-1 TRBV4-1 NA CASSPFGTRNTEAFF
TRBJ2-7 TRBV27 NA CASSYSPSSYEQYF
TRBJ2-1 TRBV27 TRBD2 CASSITSGRLNEQFF
TRBJ1-2 TRBV15 NA CATSRDLLGFGGYTF
TRBJ1-1 TRBV12-3/TRBV12-4 NA CASWERGFTEAFF
TRBJ2-7 TRBV6-2/TRBV6-3 NA CASSYSRGASYEQYF
TRBJ2-1 TRBV10-3 TRBD2 CAIRSERGGNEQFF
TRBJ2-5 TRBV20-1 TRBD1 CSASHLGQGVQETQYF
TRBJ2-7 TRBV9 NA CASSVEFASEQYF
TRBJ2-4 TRBV6-1 NA CASSESTEKNIQYF
TRBJ2-1 TRBV7-9 TRBD2 CASSLMVGRDEQFF
TRBJ1-2 TRBV28 TRBD1 CASSLIQGGGNNYGYTF
TRBJ1-6 TRBV6-1 NA CASSRDPYNSPLHF
TRBJ1-3 TRBV5-1 NA CASSLGSPGNTIYF
TRBJ1-5 TRBV28 NA CASSLTHTAAPQHF
TRBJ1-5 TRBV28 NA CASRGVVNQPQHF
TRBJ2-7 TRBV25-1 NA CASSPEGYYEQYF
TRBJ1-3 TRBV11-3 TRBD1 CASSLNPVDRAFGNTIYF
TRBJ1-3 TRBV10-3 TRBD1 CAIRQGSGNTIYF
TRBJ1-3 TRBV5-1 TRBD1 CASSLVGGVGGNTIYF
TRBJ1-6 TRBV6-2/TRBV6-3 NA CASSYFRAAQSTLHF
TRBJ2-2 TRBV24-1 NA CATSDRQENTGELFF
TRBJ1-1 TRBV7-6 NA CASSQGGAEAFF
TRBJ1-3 TRBV28 NA CASSSRALWKHQYF
TRBJ1-5 TRBV7-8 NA CASSLGSVSNQPQHF
TRBJ1-5 TRBV9 NA CVSSVDGVSRPQHF
TRBJ2-7 TRBV2 TRBD1 CASSERVDRFYEQYF
TRBJ2-5 TRBV7-9 NA CASSLEYPRAETQYF
TRBJ2-7 TRBV7-9 TRBD1 CASSFSPGQGSNEQYF
TRBJ1-1 TRBV5-6 NA CASTQSEVAEAFF
TRBJ1-1 TRBV27 NA CASSLRGYFMNTEAFF
TRBJ1-4 TRBV4-2 NA CASSQEFQGLNEKLFF
TRBJ1-6 TRBV7-2 NA CASSLVAGSYSPLHF
TRBJ1-1 TRBV6-1 NA CASRDRLSNTEAFF
TRBJ1-5 TRBV5-1 TRBD1 CASSTGQGDSQPQHF
TRBJ1-2 TRBV10-3 TRBD1 CAIKPGQGDYGYTF
TRBJ2-5 TRBV12-3/TRBV12-4 TRBD2 CASSFGGGEEETQYF
TRBJ2-7 TRBV3-1 TRBD1 CASSHGTGVSYEQYF